This T cell receptor (beta chain) was obtained from a study of T-cell reconstitution after alpha-beta-depleted transplantation in children. Germline V CDR1 and CDR2: SGHTA, FQGNSA. Trimming removed 8 bases at V and 6 bases at J, with 20 bases between. The CDR3 covers 15 residues. Unique molecular identifiers were incorporated during preparation of the TCRbeta library. One entry per CDR3 protein results from TCRdb running MiXCR on the PCR reads. The sample has about 980,000 distinct CDR3 sequences; roughly 29% are singletons. The source was PBMCs, mostly from graft donor cells, collected 360 days after TCRalphabeta/CD19-depleted stem cell transplant. The sequence came from a boy younger than two who had a stem cell transplant for SCID, so the T cells may come from the graft donor. J is TRBJ2-1 and V is TRBV7-2; TRBD1 is a possible D gene (6 bases). This CDR3 reads CASALSGTGPNEQFF. The CDR3 DNA follows: TGTGCCAGCGCGCTTAGTGGAACAGGGCCCAATGAGCAGTTCTTC.